This T cell receptor beta chain stems from a study of blood T cell repertoires in COVID-19. The wider study: Whether acute or convalescent, the COVID-19 samples came from the United States, Italy and Spain. PBMCs, B-cell-depleted T cells, or T cells provided the cDNA or gDNA that made up the material.

Sequenced by immunoSEQ multiplex PCR; TCRdb stores in-frame clones only, minus some. The table has some 60,000 clones, approximately 91% seen once; the top ten hold 2% to 2.5%. The CDR3 consists of 16 residues. Germline CDR1 MGHRA, CDR2 YSYEKL. V shed 4 bases and J 3 bases; nucleotides not matched to a gene: 8. The gene calls are TRBV4-1 and TRBJ2-1, with 8 nucleotides matching TRBD2. This receptor was taken from a man aged 60-69 years with acute or convalescent COVID-19. What was sequenced was peripheral blood. CDR3 sequence reads: CASSPSERGNYNEQFF. The CDR3 coding sequence is TGCGCCAGCAGCCCTAGCGAGCGGGGGAACTACAATGAGCAGTTCTTC.